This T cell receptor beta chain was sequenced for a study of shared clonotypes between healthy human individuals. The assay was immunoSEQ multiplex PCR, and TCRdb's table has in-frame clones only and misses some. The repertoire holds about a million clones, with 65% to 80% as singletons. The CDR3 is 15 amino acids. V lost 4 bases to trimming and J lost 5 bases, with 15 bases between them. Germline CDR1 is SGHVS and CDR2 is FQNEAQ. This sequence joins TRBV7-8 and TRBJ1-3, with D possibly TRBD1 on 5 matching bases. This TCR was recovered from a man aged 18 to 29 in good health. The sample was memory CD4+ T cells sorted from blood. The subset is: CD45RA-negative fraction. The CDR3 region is CASSSSGTVRNTIYF. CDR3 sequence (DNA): TGTGCCAGCAGCTCATCCGGGACCGTTAGAAACACCATATATTTT.